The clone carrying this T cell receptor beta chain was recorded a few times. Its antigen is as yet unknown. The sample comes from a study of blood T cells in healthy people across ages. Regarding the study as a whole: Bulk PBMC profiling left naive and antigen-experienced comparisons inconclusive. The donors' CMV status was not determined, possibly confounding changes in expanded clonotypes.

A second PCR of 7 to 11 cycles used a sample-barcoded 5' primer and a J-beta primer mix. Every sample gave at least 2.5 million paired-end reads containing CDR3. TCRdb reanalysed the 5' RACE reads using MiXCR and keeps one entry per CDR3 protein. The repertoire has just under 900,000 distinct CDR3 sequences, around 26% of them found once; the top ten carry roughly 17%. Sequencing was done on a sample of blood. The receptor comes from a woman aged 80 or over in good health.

The CDR3 DNA is TGTGCCAGCAGTGAAGGAGGAACAGGGTTTCCCTATGGCTACACCTTC. Translation gives CASSEGGTGFPYGYTF. The V call is TRBV6-1, the J call TRBJ1-2; tentatively, D is TRBD1 (6 bases). This CDR3 contains 16 residues. Trimming removed 1 base at V and 4 bases at J, with 16 bases between. From germline, CDR1 is MNHNS and CDR2 SASEGT.